The following is a T cell receptor beta chain sequence with its context. There are a few counts of this clonotype. This receptor's antigen is unknown. Qualities for individual bases were not recorded, and no much larger clone is one base off. Naive CD4+ T cells were purified with the Miltenyi Naive CD4+ T Cell Isolation kit, with Tregs depleted using CD25 microbeads. Tregs, naive and memory CD4+ T cells from tumor, blood and ipsilateral draining lymph nodes of five breast cancer patients underwent full-length TCR alpha and beta sequencing. Tumor tissue and lymph nodes obtained by ipsilateral axillary dissection were perfused with PBS, cut into small pieces and digested using collagenase I and hyaluronidase. Mononuclear cells from lymph nodes or around 48 ml of peripheral blood were isolated by Ficoll density gradient centrifugation. A purity exceeding 90% was confirmed by FACS for the sorted cell populations.

Full-length TCR variable regions were amplified by 5' RACE PCR with constant-region reverse primers, and semi-nested PCR with Nested Universal Primer A was subsequently performed. The ReliaPrep RNA Cell Miniprep System was used to extract total RNA, which was then reverse transcribed into 5'RACE-ready cDNA with the SMARTer RACE 5'/3' Kit. An Illumina MiSeq was used to sequence the full-length TCR alpha and beta libraries, which had been barcoded with multiplex adaptors. Per the authors' processing: For each of nine subset-tissue groups, sequencing data from the five patients were pooled, and the groups were compared by unsupervised clustering of TCR gene usage. The Morisita-Horn index, with shared sequences weighted by their contribution to each repertoire, was used to calculate repertoire similarity. The raw public reads went through TCRdb reprocessing: fastp at Q25, MiXCR clone calling, in-frame beta chains kept. Each record represents a unique CDR3 protein, reported with the most common genes and DNA among its rows. The V and J calls were not made by the authors but by TCRdb's processing. Here the sample has almost 9,000 distinct CDR3 sequences; 25% to 30% occur a single time. Approximately 5% of the sample comes from the top ten.

The CDR1 and CDR2 encoded by the germline V gene are MNHNS and SASEGT. The CDR3 holds 17 amino acids from the cysteine to the phenylalanine. Only the CDR3 region is kept as DNA, spanning 51 bases read in frame from base 1. Trimming leaves V shorter by 2 bases and J shorter by 2 bases, with the junction holding 5 bases beyond the gene matches. This sample is part of a study (dated by TCRdb to the mid-2010s). Context from the whole study: The study examined whether tumor-infiltrating Tregs in breast cancer are drawn from blood Tregs or arise in situ by conversion from other CD4+ T cell subsets. General findings and caveats noted by the study authors: Rather than covering whole repertoires, validation in the larger cohort was restricted to a single TCR beta V-J rearrangement. Tumor-infiltrating Treg TCR alpha and beta sequences overlapped most with tumor naive CD4+ T cells, then with blood naive CD4+ T cells. Tumor memory CD4+ T cell TCR gene usage clustered with blood and lymph node memory CD4+ cells and lymph node naive CD4+ cells.

The clonotype originates from a female donor with breast cancer. Sequencing input: naive CD4+ T cells sorted from a lymph node. The cell subset or site label here, explained by the study, means: naive CD4+ T cells, CD4+CD45RA+CD25-. This chain is built from TRBV6-1 and TRBJ2-1; TRBD2 agrees with 11 junctional bases. This receptor has the CDR3 CASSERLAGGAYNEQFF. The DNA reads TGTGCCAGCAGTGAAAGGCTAGCGGGAGGAGCCTACAATGAGCAGTTCTTC.